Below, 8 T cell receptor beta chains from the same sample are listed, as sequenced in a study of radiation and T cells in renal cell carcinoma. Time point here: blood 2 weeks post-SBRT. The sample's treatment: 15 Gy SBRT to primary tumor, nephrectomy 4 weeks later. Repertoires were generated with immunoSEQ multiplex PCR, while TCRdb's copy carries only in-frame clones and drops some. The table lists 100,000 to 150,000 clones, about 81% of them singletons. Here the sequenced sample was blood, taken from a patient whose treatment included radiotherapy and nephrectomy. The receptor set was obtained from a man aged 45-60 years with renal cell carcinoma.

This CDR3 reads CASRPLTGDGETQYF. Here the CDR3 DNA reads TGCGCCAGCAGACCACTAACAGGGGATGGGGAGACCCAGTACTTC. The genes are TRBV5-1 and TRBJ2-5; 7 bases agree with TRBD1. Germline assignment: CDR1 SGHRS and CDR2 YFSETQ. This CDR3 spans 15 amino acids. Unmatched junction bases numbered 12, after V lost 5 bases and J lost 5 bases.

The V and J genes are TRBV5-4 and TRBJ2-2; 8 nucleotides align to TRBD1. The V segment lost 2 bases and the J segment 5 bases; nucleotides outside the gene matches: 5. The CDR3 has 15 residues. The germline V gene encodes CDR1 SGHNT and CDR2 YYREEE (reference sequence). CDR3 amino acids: CASSLQGVSTGELFF. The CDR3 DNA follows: TGTGCCAGCAGCTTACAGGGGGTTAGTACCGGGGAGCTGTTTTTT.

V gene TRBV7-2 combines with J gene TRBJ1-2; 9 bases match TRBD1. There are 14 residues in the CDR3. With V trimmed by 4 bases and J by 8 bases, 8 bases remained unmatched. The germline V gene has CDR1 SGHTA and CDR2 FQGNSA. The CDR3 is CASSSGQGSNGYTF. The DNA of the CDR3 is TGTGCCAGCAGCTCGGGACAGGGTTCTAACGGCTACACCTTC.

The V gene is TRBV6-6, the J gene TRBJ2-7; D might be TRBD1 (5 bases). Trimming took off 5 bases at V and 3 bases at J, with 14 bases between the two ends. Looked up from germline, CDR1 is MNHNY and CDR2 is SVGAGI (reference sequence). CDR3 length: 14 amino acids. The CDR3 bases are TGTGCCAGCAGTCAGCAGGGTTTTGTCTACGAGCAGTACTTC. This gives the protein CASSQQGFVYEQYF.

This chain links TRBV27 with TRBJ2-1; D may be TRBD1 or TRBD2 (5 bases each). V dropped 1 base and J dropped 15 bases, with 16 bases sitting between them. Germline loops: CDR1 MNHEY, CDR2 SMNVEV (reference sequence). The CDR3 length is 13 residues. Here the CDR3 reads CASSLLGREKRFF. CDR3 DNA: TGTGCCAGCAGTTTATTGGGCAGGGAGAAGCGGTTCTTC.

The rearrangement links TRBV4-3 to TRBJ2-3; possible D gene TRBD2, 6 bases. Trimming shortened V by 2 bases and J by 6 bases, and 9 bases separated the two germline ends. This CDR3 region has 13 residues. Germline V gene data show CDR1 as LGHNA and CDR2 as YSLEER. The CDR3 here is CASSQPRGDTQYF. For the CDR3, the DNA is TGCGCCAGCAGCCAACCCCGGGGGGATACGCAGTATTTT.

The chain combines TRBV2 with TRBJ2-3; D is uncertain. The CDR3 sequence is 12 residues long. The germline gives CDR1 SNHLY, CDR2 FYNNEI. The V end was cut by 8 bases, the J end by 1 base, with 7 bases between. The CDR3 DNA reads TGTGCCAGCTACAGCGGCACAGATACGCAGTATTTT. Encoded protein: CASYSGTDTQYF.

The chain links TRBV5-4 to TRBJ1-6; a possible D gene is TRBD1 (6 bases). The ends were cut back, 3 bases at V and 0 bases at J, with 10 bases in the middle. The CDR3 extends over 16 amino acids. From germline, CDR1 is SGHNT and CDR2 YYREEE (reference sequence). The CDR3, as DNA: TGTGCCAGCAGCTCTGGGGGGCGCTCCTATAATTCACCCCTCCACTTT. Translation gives CASSSGGRSYNSPLHF.